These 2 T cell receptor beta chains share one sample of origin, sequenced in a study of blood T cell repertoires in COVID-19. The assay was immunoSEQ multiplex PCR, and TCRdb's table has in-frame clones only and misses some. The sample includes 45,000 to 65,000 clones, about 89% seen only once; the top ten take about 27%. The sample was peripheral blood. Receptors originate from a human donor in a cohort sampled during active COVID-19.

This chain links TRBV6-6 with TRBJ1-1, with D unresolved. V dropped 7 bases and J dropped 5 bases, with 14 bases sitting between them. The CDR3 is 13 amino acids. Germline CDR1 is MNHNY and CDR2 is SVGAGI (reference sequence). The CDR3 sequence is CASTGTGMTEAFF. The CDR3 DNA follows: TGTGCCAGCACGGGTACGGGAATGACTGAAGCTTTCTTT.

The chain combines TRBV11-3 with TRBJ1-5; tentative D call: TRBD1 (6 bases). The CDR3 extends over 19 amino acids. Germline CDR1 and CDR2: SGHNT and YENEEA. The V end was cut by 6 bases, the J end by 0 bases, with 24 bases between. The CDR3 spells CASSHPPGGQPYSNQPQHF. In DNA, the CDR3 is TGTGCCAGCAGTCACCCCCCGGGAGGACAGCCCTATAGCAATCAGCCCCAGCATTTT. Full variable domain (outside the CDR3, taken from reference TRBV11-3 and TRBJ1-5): EAGVVQSPRYKIIEKKQPVAFWCNPISGHNTLYWYLQNLGQGPELLIRYENEEAVDDSQLPKDRFSAERLKGVDSTLKIQPAELGDSAVYLCASSHPPGGQPYSNQPQHFGDGTRLSIL.